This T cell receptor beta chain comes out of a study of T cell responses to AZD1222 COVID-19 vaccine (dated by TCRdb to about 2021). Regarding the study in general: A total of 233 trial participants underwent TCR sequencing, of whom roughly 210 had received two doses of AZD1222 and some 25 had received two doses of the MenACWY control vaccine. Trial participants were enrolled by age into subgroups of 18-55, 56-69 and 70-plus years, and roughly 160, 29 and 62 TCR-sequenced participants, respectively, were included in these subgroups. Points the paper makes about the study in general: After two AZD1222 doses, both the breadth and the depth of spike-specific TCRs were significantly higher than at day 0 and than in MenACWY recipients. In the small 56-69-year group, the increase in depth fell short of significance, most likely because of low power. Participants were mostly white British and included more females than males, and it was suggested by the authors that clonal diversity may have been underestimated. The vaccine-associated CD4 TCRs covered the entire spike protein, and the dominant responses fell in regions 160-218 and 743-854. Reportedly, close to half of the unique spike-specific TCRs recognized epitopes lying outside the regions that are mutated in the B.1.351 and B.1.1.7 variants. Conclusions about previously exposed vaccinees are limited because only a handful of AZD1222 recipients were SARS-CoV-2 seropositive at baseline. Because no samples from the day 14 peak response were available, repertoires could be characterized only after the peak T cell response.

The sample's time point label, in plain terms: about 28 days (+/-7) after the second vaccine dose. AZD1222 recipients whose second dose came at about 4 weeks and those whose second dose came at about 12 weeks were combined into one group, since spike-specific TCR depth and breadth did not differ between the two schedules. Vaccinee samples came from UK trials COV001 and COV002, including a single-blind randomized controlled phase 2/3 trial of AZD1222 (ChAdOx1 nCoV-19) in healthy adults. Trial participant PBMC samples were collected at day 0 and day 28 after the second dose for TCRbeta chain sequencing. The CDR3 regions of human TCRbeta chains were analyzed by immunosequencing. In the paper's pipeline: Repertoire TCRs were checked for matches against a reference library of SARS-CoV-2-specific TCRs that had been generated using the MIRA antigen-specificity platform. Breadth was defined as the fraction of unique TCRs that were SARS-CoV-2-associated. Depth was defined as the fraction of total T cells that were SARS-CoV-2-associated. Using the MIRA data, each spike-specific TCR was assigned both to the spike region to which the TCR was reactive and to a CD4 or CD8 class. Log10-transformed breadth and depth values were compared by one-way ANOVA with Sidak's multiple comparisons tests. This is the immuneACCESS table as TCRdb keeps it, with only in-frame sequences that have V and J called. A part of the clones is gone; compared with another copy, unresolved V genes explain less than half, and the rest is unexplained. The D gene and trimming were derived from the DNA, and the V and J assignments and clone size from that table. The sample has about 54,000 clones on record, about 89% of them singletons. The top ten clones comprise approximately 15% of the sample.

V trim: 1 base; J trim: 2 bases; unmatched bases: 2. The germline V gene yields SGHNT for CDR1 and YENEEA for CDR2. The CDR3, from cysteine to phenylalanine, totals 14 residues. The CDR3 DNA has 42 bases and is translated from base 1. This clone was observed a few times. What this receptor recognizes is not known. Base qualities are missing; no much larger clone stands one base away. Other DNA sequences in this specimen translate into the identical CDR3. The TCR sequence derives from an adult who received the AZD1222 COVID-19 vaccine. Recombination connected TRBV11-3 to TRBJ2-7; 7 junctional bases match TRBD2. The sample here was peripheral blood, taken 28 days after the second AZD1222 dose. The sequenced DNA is TGTGCCAGCAGCTTAGCGGGGGGAACCTACGAGCAGTACTTC. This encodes CASSLAGGTYEQYF. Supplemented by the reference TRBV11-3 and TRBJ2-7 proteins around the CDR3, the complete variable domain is EAGVVQSPRYKIIEKKQPVAFWCNPISGHNTLYWYLQNLGQGPELLIRYENEEAVDDSQLPKDRFSAERLKGVDSTLKIQPAELGDSAVYLCASSLAGGTYEQYFGPGTRLTVT.